Here is one T cell receptor (beta chain) with its context. The sample originates from a study of blood T cell repertoires in COVID-19. Study-level information: The study drew acute and convalescent COVID-19 samples from the United States, Italy and Spain.

Generated by immunoSEQ multiplex PCR, the TCRdb table keeps only in-frame clones and is missing some. The repertoire holds about 86,000 clones, 70% to 85% seen once, with 10% to 12% in the top ten. This CDR3 contains 15 residues. This clonotype was obtained from a man in his 70s with acute or convalescent COVID-19. The sequenced material came from peripheral blood. The chain links TRBV21-1 to TRBJ2-2; the table's D call, TRBD1, was not checked against the DNA. TRBV21-1 is a listed pseudogene. CDR3 protein: CASRTGDANTGELFF. CDR3 coding DNA: TGTGCCAGCCGGACAGGGGACGCGAACACCGGGGAGCTGTTTTTT.